This T cell receptor beta chain was captured by sequencing in a study of a mutant IDH1 vaccine in newly diagnosed glioma. Study-wide context: The study gave patients eight vaccinations in weeks 1, 3, 5, 7, 11, 15, 19, 23. Those enrolled had earlier been treated with radiotherapy, temozolomide, or both, mostly both.

This sample's time point: week 11, during vaccination. Topical imiquimod was applied with each vaccine dose, which held 300 ug of mutant IDH1 20-mer peptide. On this clone itself: The antigen is undetermined.

Method: immunoSEQ multiplex PCR; TCRdb's copy keeps in-frame clones and lacks some. Of roughly 70,000 clones in the sample, 70% to 85% are singletons; the top ten hold about 9.4%. CDR1 is MDHEN, CDR2 SYDVKM, per germline. CDR3 length equals 16 residues. Trimming removed 1 base at V and 1 base at J, with 14 bases between. The clonotype originates from a woman in her 50s with glioma. The source was PBMCs, collected from a glioma patient whose treatment included an IDH1 peptide vaccine. V and J are TRBV28 and TRBJ2-7; D is undetermined. CDR3 region: CASSLSTDMVSYEQYF. CDR3 nucleotide sequence: TGTGCCAGCAGTTTATCCACCGACATGGTATCCTACGAGCAGTACTTC.